One and the same sample provided the 15 T cell receptor beta chains below, sequenced in a study of blood T cell repertoires in COVID-19. The method was immunoSEQ multiplex PCR; TCRdb's version includes in-frame clones alone and lacks a portion of them. The sample records about 74,000 clones, 70% to 90% being singletons. The sequencing sample was made of peripheral blood. These TCRs come from a man between 65 and 85 years old with active or convalescent COVID-19.

The chain is built from TRBV19 and TRBJ1-5; weak D call: TRBD1 (6 bases). Germline CDR1 is LNHDA and CDR2 is SQIVND (reference sequence). This CDR3 is 13 amino acids long. Trimming took 6 bases from V and 4 from J, leaving 10 bases between them. The CDR3 sequence is CASSTDRNQPQHF. In DNA, the CDR3 is TGTGCCAGTAGCACGGACAGAAATCAGCCCCAGCATTTT.

V gene TRBV4-1 combines with J gene TRBJ1-5, with 7 bases fitting TRBD1. With 0 bases clipped from V and 0 bases from J, the junction kept 5 bases outside the gene matches. Germline loops: CDR1 MGHRA, CDR2 YSYEKL. The CDR3 extends over 17 amino acids. CDR3 residues: CASSQDWDRHSNQPQHF. As DNA, the CDR3 is TGCGCCAGCAGCCAAGACTGGGACAGACATAGCAATCAGCCCCAGCATTTT.

This clone was seen only once. V is TRBV6-5 and J is TRBJ2-7; 8 bases fit TRBD1. Unmatched junction bases numbered 7, after V lost 0 bases and J lost 3 bases. The CDR3 runs to 16 residues. From germline, CDR1 is MNHEY and CDR2 SVGAGI. The CDR3 protein is CASSYSGQGAFYEQYF. In DNA, the CDR3 is TGTGCCAGCAGTTACTCGGGGCAGGGGGCTTTCTACGAGCAGTACTTC.

This sequence joins TRBV28 and TRBJ2-3; 11 bases align to TRBD2. Germline loops: CDR1 MDHEN, CDR2 SYDVKM. CDR3 length: 18 residues. With V trimmed by 1 base and J by 3 bases, 9 bases remained unmatched. The CDR3 spells CASSLSLAGVIATDTQYF. In DNA form, the CDR3 reads TGTGCCAGCAGTTTATCACTAGCGGGAGTTATCGCGACAGATACGCAGTATTTT.

Only a few counts were recorded for this clone. The CDR3 sequence: CASSQDQSTRGDGELFF. The CDR3 DNA sequence: TGTGCCAGCAGCCAAGATCAATCGACTAGAGGAGACGGGGAGCTGTTTTTT. The V call is TRBV3-1 (or the pseudogene TRBV3-2), the J call TRBJ2-2; D may be TRBD2 (6 bases). This CDR3 comprises 17 residues. Between the trimmed V and J ends, which lost 0 bases and 7 bases, there was a span of 18 bases. Germline values: CDR1 LGHDT, CDR2 YNNKEL (reference sequence).

V gene TRBV5-1 combines with J gene TRBJ1-6; D gene ambiguous. V lost 0 bases and J 0 bases, leaving 7 bases between the germline ends. Germline V gene lookup returns CDR1 SGHRS and CDR2 YFSETQ. This CDR3 is 16 amino acids long. The CDR3 DNA sequence: TGCGCCAGCAGCTTGGACGGTAACTCCTATAATTCACCCCTCCACTTT. The encoded protein is CASSLDGNSYNSPLHF.

J is TRBJ1-6 and V is TRBV11-3; tentative D call: TRBD1 (5 bases). Trimming removed 4 bases at V and 4 bases at J, with 5 bases between. Germline CDR1 reads SGHNT; CDR2 reads YENEEA. The CDR3 has 13 amino acids. The CDR3 sequence: CASSSGYNSPLHF. CDR3 bases: TGTGCCAGCAGCTCAGGGTATAATTCACCCCTCCACTTT.

The chain has TRBV24-1 and TRBJ2-2; TRBD1 is a possible D gene (6 bases). Trimming removed 5 bases at V and 5 bases at J, with 11 bases between. CDR1 is KGHDR and CDR2 is SFDVKD in the germline V gene. The CDR3 is 14 residues long. The CDR3 reads CATSVQGRTGELFF. The CDR3 DNA reads as TGTGCCACCAGTGTACAGGGCAGAACCGGGGAGCTGTTTTTT.

V is TRBV4-1 and J is TRBJ1-4; D uncertain. This CDR3 is built from 13 residues. Germline V gives CDR1 MGHRA, CDR2 YSYEKL. With 1 base removed from V and 7 bases from J, the gap between germline ends came to 7 bases. The CDR3 is CASSQGRGEKLFF. CDR3 bases: TGCGCCAGCAGCCAAGGACGGGGTGAAAAACTGTTTTTT.

The chain couples TRBV5-1 to TRBJ2-2; D is possibly TRBD2 (6 bases). The CDR3 totals 14 residues. Looked up from germline, CDR1 is SGHRS and CDR2 is YFSETQ. V was trimmed by 4 bases and J by 4 bases, leaving 11 bases between them. Here the CDR3 reads CASSRAGSTGELFF. The CDR3 coding sequence is TGCGCCAGCAGCCGGGCGGGGAGCACCGGGGAGCTGTTTTTT.

The CDR3 DNA follows: TGCGCCAGTGGGGGGGCCGGGGAGACCCAGTACTTC. It encodes CASGGAGETQYF. V usage is TRBV5-1 and J usage is TRBJ2-5; possible D gene TRBD2, 7 bases. This CDR3 is built from 12 residues. The V and J ends lost 8 bases and 5 bases respectively, with 13 bases between them. Germline V lookup: CDR1 SGHRS, CDR2 YFSETQ.

The CDR3 nucleotides are TGCGCCAGCAGCTTGGGTGGGGACAATGACGAGCAGTACTTC. It encodes CASSLGGDNDEQYF. The gene calls are TRBV5-1 and TRBJ2-7, with TRBD1 as a possible D gene (6 bases). The CDR3 totals 14 residues. Germline CDR1 and CDR2: SGHRS and YFSETQ. The ends were cut back, 0 bases at V and 5 bases at J, with 12 bases in the middle.

The chain couples TRBV7-3 to TRBJ2-3; D not certain. In germline, CDR1 is SGHTA, CDR2 FQGTGA. This CDR3 region has 13 residues. Trimming pared 1 base from V and 2 bases from J, leaving 4 bases between. The CDR3 region is CASSLRPTDTQYF. CDR3 coding DNA: TGTGCCAGCAGCTTAAGGCCCACAGATACGCAGTATTTT.

The chain couples TRBV3-1 (or the pseudogene TRBV3-2) to TRBJ2-5; TRBD2 is a possible D gene (5 bases). The V end was cut by 3 bases, the J end by 2 bases, with 13 bases between. CDR1 is LGHDT, CDR2 YNNKEL, per germline (reference sequence). The CDR3 contains 15 residues. The CDR3 DNA reads TGTGCCAGCAGCCATGAAGGACTTGGGCAAGAGACCCAGTACTTC. It encodes CASSHEGLGQETQYF.

This clone has a single count. This rearrangement joins TRBV19 to TRBJ2-2; TRBD2 agrees at 13 bases. The V segment lost 6 bases and the J segment 5 bases; nucleotides outside the gene matches: 3. The CDR3 spans 15 residues. Germline CDR1 is LNHDA and CDR2 is SQIVND (reference sequence). CDR3 residues: CASRGLAGRTGELFF. The CDR3 coding sequence is TGTGCCAGTAGGGGACTAGCGGGGAGGACCGGGGAGCTGTTTTTT.